A selection of T cell receptor beta chains follows, all from one sample in a study of T cells in localized non-small cell lung cancer. Clones were sequenced by immunoSEQ multiplex PCR, and TCRdb holds only the in-frame ones, with some missing. The sample carries 60,000 to 75,000 clones, 84% recorded once. The sample here was peripheral blood, taken before any cancer treatment. The receptors stem from a female donor at least 60 years old with stage I lung adenocarcinoma. CDR3s include the opening cysteine and the closing phenylalanine or tryptophan. Clone size is not always given. Where it is, it says once, few, many or a class for expanded clones.

TRBV7-9	TRBJ1-2	-	CASTRGAGINYGYTF
TRBV5-1	TRBJ2-2	-	CASRKRPNTGELFF
TRBV28	TRBJ2-7	once	CASSLYQANSYEQYF
TRBV29-1	TRBJ1-6	-	CSVRTGGYNSPLHF
TRBV19	TRBJ2-1	-	CASSPVASNEQFF
TRBV6-6	TRBJ2-7	-	CASSSRQGFGEQYF
TRBV11-2	TRBJ1-2	few	CASSAFRGGNYGYTF
TRBV11-3	TRBJ2-3	once	CASSLLNTDTQYF
TRBV11-2	TRBJ2-5	-	CASSLGQSQETQYF
TRBV5-1	TRBJ2-7	once	CASSQAFTEQYF
TRBV5-1	TRBJ2-7	-	CASSGDPGKSSYEQYF
TRBV10-1	TRBJ2-1	-	CASSIRTGGHNEQFF
TRBV5-4	TRBJ2-2	-	CASSLLAGGFGELFF
TRBV15	TRBJ2-7	-	CATSRDAGTEQYF
TRBV6-5	TRBJ1-5	-	CASAKQGVSRQPQHF
TRBV18	TRBJ2-7	-	CASSLQGLYEQYF
TRBV11-2	TRBJ2-2	once	CASSFMTLNTGELFF
TRBV7-6	TRBJ2-3	-	CASSFPHRDRGRDTQYF
TRBV2	TRBJ1-1	-	CATKWGQATNTEAFF
TRBV14	TRBJ2-7	-	CASSQDVVAYEQYF
TRBV5-6	TRBJ1-3	-	CASSSGVSGNTIYF
TRBV5-4	TRBJ1-2	-	CASSFDGRSNYGYTF
TRBV7-6	TRBJ2-2	once	CASSRITGGSGELFF
TRBV9	TRBJ1-1	-	CASSVGLEGTEAFF
TRBV6-6	TRBJ1-4	-	CASSPEMIGGEKLFF
TRBV10-2	TRBJ2-3	-	CASSESNPPTDTQYF
TRBV7-2	TRBJ1-1	few	CASSLVDRMNTEAFF
TRBV9	TRBJ2-1	-	CASSASGGGYNEQFF
TRBV19	TRBJ2-3	-	CASSRPGTGGKDTQYF
TRBV7-8	TRBJ2-7	once	CASSRRPGPQSDEQYF
TRBV2	TRBJ2-7	-	CASATSGSYEQYF
TRBV6-5	TRBJ1-3	-	CASTGIAGNTIYF
TRBV5-1	TRBJ2-3	-	CASSPGQISTDTQYF
TRBV2	TRBJ2-2	-	CASSGTSGVAGELFF
TRBV9	TRBJ2-7	-	CASSPPWTGGKDYEQYF
TRBV28	TRBJ1-1	-	CASSSLTGAAFF
TRBV7-9	TRBJ1-6	-	CASSPGQGNSPLHF
TRBV2	TRBJ2-3	-	CASSRLGLAGLTDTQYF
TRBV7-9	TRBJ1-2	-	CASSLGTGPNYGYTF
TRBV9	TRBJ2-3	-	CASSGQPKGTDTQYF
TRBV25-1	TRBJ1-6	-	CASRGQENSPLHF
TRBV9	TRBJ2-3	-	CASSVLSRGTDTQYF
TRBV7-2	TRBJ1-3	many	CASSLGPASGNTIYF
TRBV4-1	TRBJ1-1	-	CASSRPGGPSPEAFF
TRBV5-1	TRBJ2-6	-	CASSPASSGANVLTF
TRBV2	TRBJ2-1	-	CASSERGKDNEQFF
TRBV19	TRBJ1-2	-	CATRQGFDYGYTF
TRBV7-2	TRBJ2-1	few	CASSPSLTSGDNLYNEQFF
TRBV10-3	TRBJ2-7	-	CAITPGQTYEQYF
TRBV11-3	TRBJ1-3	-	CASSPGTGASSGNTIYF
TRBV7-2	TRBJ1-6	many	CASSLLHINSPLHF